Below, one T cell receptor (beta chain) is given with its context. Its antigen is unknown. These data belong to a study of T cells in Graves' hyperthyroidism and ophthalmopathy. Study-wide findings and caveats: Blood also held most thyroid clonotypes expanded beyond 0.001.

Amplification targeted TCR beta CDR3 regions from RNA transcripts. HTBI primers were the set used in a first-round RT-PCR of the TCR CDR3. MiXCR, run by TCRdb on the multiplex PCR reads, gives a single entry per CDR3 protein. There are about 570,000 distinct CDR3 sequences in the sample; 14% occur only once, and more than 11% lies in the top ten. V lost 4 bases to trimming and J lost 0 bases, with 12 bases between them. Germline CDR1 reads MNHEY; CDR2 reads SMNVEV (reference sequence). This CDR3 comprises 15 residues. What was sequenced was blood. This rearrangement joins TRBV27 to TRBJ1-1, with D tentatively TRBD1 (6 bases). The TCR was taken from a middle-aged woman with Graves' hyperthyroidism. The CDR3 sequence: CASSSDTGLNTEAFF. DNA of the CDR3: TGTGCCAGCAGTTCAGATACAGGGTTGAACACTGAAGCTTTCTTT.